This record covers a single T cell receptor (beta chain). The entry originates in a study of T-cell memory formation after mild COVID-19. TCRdb reprocessed the 5' RACE reads via MiXCR and lists one record per CDR3 protein. The sample has about 160,000 distinct CDR3 sequences, around 30% seen once; the top ten hold around 12%. Per the germline V gene, CDR1 is SGHTA and CDR2 is FQGNSA. Losses at the gene ends were 4 bases for V and 0 bases for J; bases not matched to a gene: 15. This CDR3 is built from 20 residues. The chain is built from TRBV7-2 and TRBJ2-1; 10 bases line up with TRBD2. The specimen was PBMCs or a T cell subset sorted from them (not recorded which). The clonotype originates from an adult woman who had mild COVID-19 (a few samples of this study predate the infection). Cell type and time point are not known. CDR3 protein: CASSSPGGLAGVNSYNEQFF. Written as DNA, the CDR3 is TGTGCCAGCAGCTCCCCGGGAGGGCTAGCGGGAGTAAACTCCTACAATGAGCAGTTCTTC.